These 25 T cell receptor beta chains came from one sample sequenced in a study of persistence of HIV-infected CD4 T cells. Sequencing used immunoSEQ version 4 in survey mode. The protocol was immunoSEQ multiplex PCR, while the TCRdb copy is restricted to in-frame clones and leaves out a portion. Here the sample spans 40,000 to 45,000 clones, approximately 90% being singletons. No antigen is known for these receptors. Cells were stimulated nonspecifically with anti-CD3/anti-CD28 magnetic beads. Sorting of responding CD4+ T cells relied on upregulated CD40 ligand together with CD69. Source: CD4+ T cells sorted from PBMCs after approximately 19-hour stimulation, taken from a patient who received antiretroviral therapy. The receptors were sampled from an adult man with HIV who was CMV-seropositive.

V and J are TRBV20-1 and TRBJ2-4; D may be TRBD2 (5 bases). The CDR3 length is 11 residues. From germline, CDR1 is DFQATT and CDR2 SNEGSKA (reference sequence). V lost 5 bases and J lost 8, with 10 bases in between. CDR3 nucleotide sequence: TGCAGTGCTCCTCTGAGGGACATTCAGTACTTC. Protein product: CSAPLRDIQYF.

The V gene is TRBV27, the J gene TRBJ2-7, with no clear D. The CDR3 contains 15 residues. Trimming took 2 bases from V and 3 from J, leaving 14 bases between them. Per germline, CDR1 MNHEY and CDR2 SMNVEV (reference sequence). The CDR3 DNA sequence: TGTGCCAGCAGTTTAACGGGCGGACCTTACTACGAGCAGTACTTC. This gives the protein CASSLTGGPYYEQYF.

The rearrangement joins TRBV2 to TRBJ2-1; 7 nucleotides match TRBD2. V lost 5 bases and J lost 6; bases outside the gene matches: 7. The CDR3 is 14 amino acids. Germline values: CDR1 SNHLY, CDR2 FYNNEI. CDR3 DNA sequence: TGTGCCAGCAGTACCTCCGGGACTATCAATGAGCAGTTCTTC. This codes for CASSTSGTINEQFF.

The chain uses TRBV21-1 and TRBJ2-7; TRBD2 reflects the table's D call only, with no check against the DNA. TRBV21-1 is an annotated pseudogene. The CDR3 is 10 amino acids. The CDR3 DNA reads TGTGCCAGCAGCGAGTACGAGCAGTACTTC. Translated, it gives CASSEYEQYF.

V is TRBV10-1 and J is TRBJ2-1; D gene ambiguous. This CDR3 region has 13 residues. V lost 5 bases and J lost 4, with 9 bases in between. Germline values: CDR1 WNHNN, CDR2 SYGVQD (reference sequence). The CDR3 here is CASSRPGYNEQFF. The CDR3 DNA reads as TGCGCCAGCAGTAGGCCAGGATACAATGAGCAGTTCTTC.

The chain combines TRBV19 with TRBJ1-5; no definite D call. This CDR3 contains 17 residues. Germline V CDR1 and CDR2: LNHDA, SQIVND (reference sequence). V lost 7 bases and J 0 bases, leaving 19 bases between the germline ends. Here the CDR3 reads CASIFAGGADSNQPQHF. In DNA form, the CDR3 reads TGTGCCAGTATATTCGCGGGAGGCGCCGATAGCAATCAGCCCCAGCATTTT. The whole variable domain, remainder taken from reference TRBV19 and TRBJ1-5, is DGGITQSPKYLFRKEGQNVTLSCEQNLNHDAMYWYRQDPGQGLRLIYYSQIVNDFQKGDIAEGYSVSREKKESFPLTVTSAQKNPTAFYLCASIFAGGADSNQPQHFGDGTRLSIL.

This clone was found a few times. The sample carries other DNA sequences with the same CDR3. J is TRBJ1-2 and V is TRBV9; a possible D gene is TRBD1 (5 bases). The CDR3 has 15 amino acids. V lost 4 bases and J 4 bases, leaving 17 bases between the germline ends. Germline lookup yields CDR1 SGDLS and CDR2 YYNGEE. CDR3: CASSPHRQLGYGYTF. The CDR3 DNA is TGTGCCAGCAGCCCGCACCGACAGTTAGGCTATGGCTACACCTTC.

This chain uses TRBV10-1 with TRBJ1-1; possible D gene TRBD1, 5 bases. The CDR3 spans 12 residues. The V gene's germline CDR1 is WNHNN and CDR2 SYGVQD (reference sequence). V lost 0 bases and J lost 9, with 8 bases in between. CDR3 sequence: CASSESGPQAFF. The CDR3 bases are TGCGCCAGCAGTGAGTCGGGACCCCAAGCTTTCTTT.

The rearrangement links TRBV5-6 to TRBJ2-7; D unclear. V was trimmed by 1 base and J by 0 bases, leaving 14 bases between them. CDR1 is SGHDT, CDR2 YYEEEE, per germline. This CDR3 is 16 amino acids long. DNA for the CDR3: TGTGCCAGCAGCTTGTACTCAGACCCTAGCTCCTACGAGCAGTACTTC. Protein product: CASSLYSDPSSYEQYF.

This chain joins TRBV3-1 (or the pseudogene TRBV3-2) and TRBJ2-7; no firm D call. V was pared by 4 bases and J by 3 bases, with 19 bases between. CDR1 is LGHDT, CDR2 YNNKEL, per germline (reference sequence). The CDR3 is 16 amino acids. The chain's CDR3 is CASSPPRWQRNYEQYF. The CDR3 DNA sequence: TGTGCCAGCAGCCCGCCTCGGTGGCAGCGAAACTACGAGCAGTACTTC.

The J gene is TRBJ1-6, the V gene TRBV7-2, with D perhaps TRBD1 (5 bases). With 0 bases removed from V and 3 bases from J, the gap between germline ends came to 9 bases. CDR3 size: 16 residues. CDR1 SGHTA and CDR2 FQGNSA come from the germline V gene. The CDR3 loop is CASSLAGAYYNSPLHF. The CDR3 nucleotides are TGTGCCAGCAGCTTAGCTGGGGCTTACTATAATTCACCCCTCCACTTT. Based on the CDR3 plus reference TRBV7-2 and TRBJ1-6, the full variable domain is GAGVSQSPSNKVTEKGKDVELRCDPISGHTALYWYRQSLGQGLEFLIYFQGNSAPDKSGLPSDRFSAERTGGSVSTLTIQRTQQEDSAVYLCASSLAGAYYNSPLHFGNGTRLTVT.

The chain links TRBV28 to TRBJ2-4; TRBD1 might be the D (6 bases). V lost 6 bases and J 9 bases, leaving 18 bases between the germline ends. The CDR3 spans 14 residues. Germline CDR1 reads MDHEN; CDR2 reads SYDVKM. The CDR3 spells CASRQSGAGGIQYF. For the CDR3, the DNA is TGTGCCAGCAGACAGTCAGGGGCCGGCGGCATTCAGTACTTC.

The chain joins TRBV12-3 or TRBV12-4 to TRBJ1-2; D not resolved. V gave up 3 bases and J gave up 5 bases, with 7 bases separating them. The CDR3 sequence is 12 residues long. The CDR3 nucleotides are TGTGCCAGCAGTTTGCAGAATTATGGCTACACCTTC. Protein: CASSLQNYGYTF.

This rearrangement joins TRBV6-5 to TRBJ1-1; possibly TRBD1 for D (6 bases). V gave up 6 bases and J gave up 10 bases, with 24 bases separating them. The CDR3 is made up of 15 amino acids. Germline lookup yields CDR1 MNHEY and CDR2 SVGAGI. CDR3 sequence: CASSTLQGTSGGAFF. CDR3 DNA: TGTGCCAGCAGCACCCTACAGGGAACCTCGGGGGGAGCTTTCTTT.

The CDR3 DNA reads TGTGCCTGGAGTAGGGGTCAGGGGCATGGCTACACCTTC. As protein: CAWSRGQGHGYTF. The J gene is TRBJ1-2, the V gene TRBV30; TRBD1 is a possible D gene (6 bases). CDR1 is GTSNPN, CDR2 SVGIG, per germline (reference sequence). The CDR3 has 13 residues. Trimming cost V 2 bases and J 6 bases, with 13 bases left between them.

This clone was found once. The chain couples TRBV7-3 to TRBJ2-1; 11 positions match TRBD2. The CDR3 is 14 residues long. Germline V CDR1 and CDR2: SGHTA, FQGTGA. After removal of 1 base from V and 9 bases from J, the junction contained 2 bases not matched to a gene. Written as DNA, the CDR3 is TGTGCCAGCAGCTTAATAGCGGGGGGGCTTGAGCAGTTCTTC. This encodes CASSLIAGGLEQFF.

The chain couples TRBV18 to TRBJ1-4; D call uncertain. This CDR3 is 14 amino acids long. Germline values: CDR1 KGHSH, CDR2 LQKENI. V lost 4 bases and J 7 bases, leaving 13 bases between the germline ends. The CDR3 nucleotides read TGTGCCAGCTCACTTCAGGAAACCGTTGAAAAACTGTTTTTT. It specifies CASSLQETVEKLFF.

CDR3 sequence reads: CASSPRGSSYNEQFF. CDR3 sequence (DNA): TGTGCCAGCAGCCCTCGGGGTTCATCCTACAATGAGCAGTTCTTC. The chain is built from TRBV7-2 and TRBJ2-1; TRBD2 is a possible D gene (5 bases). V was cut by 5 bases and J by 1 base, with 12 bases left in between. Germline CDR1 reads SGHTA; CDR2 reads FQGNSA. This CDR3 is 15 amino acids long.

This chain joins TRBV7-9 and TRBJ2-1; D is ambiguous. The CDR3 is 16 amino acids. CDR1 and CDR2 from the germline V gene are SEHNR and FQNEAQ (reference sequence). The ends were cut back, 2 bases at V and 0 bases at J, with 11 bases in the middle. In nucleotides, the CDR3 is TGTGCCAGCAGCTTATTACGGCCGAGCTCCTACAATGAGCAGTTCTTC. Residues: CASSLLRPSSYNEQFF. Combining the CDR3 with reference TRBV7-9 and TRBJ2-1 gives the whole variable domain DTGVSQNPRHKITKRGQNVTFRCDPISEHNRLYWYRQTLGQGPEFLTYFQNEAQLEKSRLLSDRFSAERPKGSFSTLEIQRTEQGDSAMYLCASSLLRPSSYNEQFFGPGTRLTVL.

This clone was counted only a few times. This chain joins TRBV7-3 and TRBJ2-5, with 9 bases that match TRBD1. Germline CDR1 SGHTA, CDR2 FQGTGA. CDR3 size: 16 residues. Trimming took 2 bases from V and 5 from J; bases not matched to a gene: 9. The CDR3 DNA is TGTGCCAGCAGCTTATATTCATGGACAGGGGCGGAGACCCAGTACTTC. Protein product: CASSLYSWTGAETQYF.

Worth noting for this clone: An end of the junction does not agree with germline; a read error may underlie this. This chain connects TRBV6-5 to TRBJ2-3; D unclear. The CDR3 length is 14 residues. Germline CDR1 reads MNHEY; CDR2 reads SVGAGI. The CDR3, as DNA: TGTGCCAGCAGTGACTCCTGGACCGTGGGTACGCAGTATTTT. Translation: CASSDSWTVGTQYF.

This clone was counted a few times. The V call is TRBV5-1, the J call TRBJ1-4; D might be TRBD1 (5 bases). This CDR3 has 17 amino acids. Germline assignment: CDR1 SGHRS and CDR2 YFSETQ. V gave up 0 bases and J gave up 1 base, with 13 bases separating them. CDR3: CASSLGAGQGTNEKLFF. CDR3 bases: TGCGCCAGCAGCTTGGGGGCAGGGCAGGGAACTAATGAAAAACTGTTTTTT.

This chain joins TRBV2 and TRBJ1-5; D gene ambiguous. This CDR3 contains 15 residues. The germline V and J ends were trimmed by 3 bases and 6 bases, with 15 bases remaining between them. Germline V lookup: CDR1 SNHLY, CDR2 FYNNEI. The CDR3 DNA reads TGTGCCAGCAGTGAGCAGCTAGGGTCAAGTCAGCCCCAGCATTTT. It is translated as CASSEQLGSSQPQHF.

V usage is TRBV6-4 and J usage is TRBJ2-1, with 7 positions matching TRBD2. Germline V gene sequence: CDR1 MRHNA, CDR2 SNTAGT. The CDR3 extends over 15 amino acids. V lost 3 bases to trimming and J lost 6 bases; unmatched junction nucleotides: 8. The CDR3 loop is CASSESGAGLNEQFF. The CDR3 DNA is TGTGCCAGCAGTGAAAGCGGGGCAGGACTCAATGAGCAGTTCTTC.

This chain's CDR3 is CASSQRGSQDTQYF. The CDR3, as DNA: TGTGCCAGCAGCCAACGGGGGTCCCAAGATACGCAGTATTTT. V gene TRBV3-1 (or the pseudogene TRBV3-2) combines with J gene TRBJ2-3; perhaps TRBD2 as D (6 bases). Germline V gene sequence: CDR1 LGHDT, CDR2 YNNKEL (reference sequence). This CDR3 is built from 14 residues. V lost 2 bases and J 5 bases, leaving 11 bases between the germline ends.